The 17 T cell receptor beta chains listed next were all sequenced from one sample in a study of cytomegalovirus exposure and HLA in healthy donors. A multiplex PCR was run with 60 Vbeta primers and 13 Jbeta primers. The assay was immunoSEQ multiplex PCR, and TCRdb's table has in-frame clones only and misses some. The repertoire has 150,000 to 200,000 clones, approximately 85% of them found once; the top ten carry about 9.3%. The material sequenced was PBMCs. These receptors all stem from a young man in good health and CMV-seropositive.

The CDR3 nucleotides are TGCGCCAGCAGCTTGTGGCAGGGCAACACAGATACGCAGTATTTT. Protein product: CASSLWQGNTDTQYF. The rearrangement joins TRBV5-1 to TRBJ2-3; TRBD1 is a possible D gene (5 bases). The CDR3 length is 15 residues. Deletions cut 1 base from V and 2 bases from J, with 11 bases between. CDR1 SGHRS and CDR2 YFSETQ come from the germline V gene. Looking up the rest from reference TRBV5-1 and TRBJ2-3 gives the full variable domain: KAGVTQTPRYLIKTRGQQVTLSCSPISGHRSVSWYQQTPGQGLQFLFEYFSETQRNKGNFPGRFSGRQFSNSRSEMNVSTLELGDSALYLCASSLWQGNTDTQYFGPGTRLTVL.

This rearrangement joins TRBV9 to TRBJ1-1; the match to TRBD1 covers 7 bases. This CDR3 comprises 18 residues. V shed 0 bases, J shed 5 bases, and the junction held 16 bases outside the gene matches. Germline V gives CDR1 SGDLS, CDR2 YYNGEE. The CDR3 nucleotides read TGTGCCAGCAGCGTAGATCCGGGTTGGAAGGGGGCAGGGACTGAAGCTTTCTTT. Its translation: CASSVDPGWKGAGTEAFF. The whole variable domain, filled in from reference TRBV9 and TRBJ1-1, reads DSGVTQTPKHLITATGQRVTLRCSPRSGDLSVYWYQQSLDQGLQFLIQYYNGEERAKGNILERFSAQQFPDLHSELNLSSLELGDSALYFCASSVDPGWKGAGTEAFFGQGTRLTVV.

The rearrangement links TRBV7-9 to TRBJ1-1; the match to TRBD1 covers 7 bases. The CDR3 loop spans 17 amino acids. The V segment lost 0 bases and the J segment 1 base; nucleotides outside the gene matches: 8. The germline gives CDR1 SEHNR, CDR2 FQNEAQ (reference sequence). The CDR3 protein is CASSLAVRDSQNTEAFF. CDR3 DNA sequence: TGTGCCAGCAGCTTAGCCGTACGGGACAGCCAGAACACTGAAGCTTTCTTT.

This chain links TRBV2 with TRBJ2-5; TRBD2 might be the D (5 bases). Trimming left V 5 bases short and J 5 bases short, with 18 bases between. Per the germline V gene, CDR1 is SNHLY and CDR2 is FYNNEI. This CDR3 comprises 15 residues. In nucleotides, the CDR3 is TGTGCCAGCAGTAACGCCGGAAGCGGCGGGGAGACCCAGTACTTC. This codes for CASSNAGSGGETQYF.

The genes are TRBV10-2 and TRBJ2-5; 12 positions agree with TRBD2. Germline CDR1 reads WSHSY; CDR2 reads SAAADI. Trimming at V came to 6 bases and at J to 5 bases, leaving 7 bases not matched to a gene. The CDR3 is 15 amino acids. CDR3 loop: CASRSSGGAWETQYF. The CDR3 region has the DNA TGCGCCAGCAGGTCTAGCGGGGGGGCCTGGGAGACCCAGTACTTC.

Regarding this clone: The identical CDR3 is also encoded by other nucleotide sequences in the sample. The gene calls are TRBV5-6 and TRBJ2-5, with TRBD2 matching over 13 bases. V shed 4 bases and J 4 bases; nucleotides not matched to a gene: 13. Germline CDR1 SGHDT, CDR2 YYEEEE. The CDR3 has 18 amino acids. The CDR3 loop reads CASSDSGTSGVGRETQYF. The DNA for the CDR3 is TGTGCCAGCAGCGATTCCGGGACTAGCGGGGTTGGGCGAGAGACCCAGTACTTC. The whole variable domain, filled in from reference TRBV5-6 and TRBJ2-5, reads DAGVTQSPTHLIKTRGQQVTLRCSPKSGHDTVSWYQQALGQGPQFIFQYYEEEERQRGNFPDRFSGHQFPNYSSELNVNALLLGDSALYLCASSDSGTSGVGRETQYFGPGTRLLVL.

The chain joins TRBV7-8 to TRBJ2-5; D uncertain. The ends were cut back, 5 bases at V and 7 bases at J, with 8 bases in the middle. From germline, CDR1 is SGHVS and CDR2 FQNEAQ. The CDR3 has 11 residues. CDR3 in amino acids: CASSPPGTQYF. In DNA form, the CDR3 reads TGTGCCAGCAGCCCCCCAGGGACCCAGTACTTC. Using reference TRBV7-8 and TRBJ2-5 for the parts outside the CDR3, the full variable domain is GAGVSQSPRYKVAKRGQDVALRCDPISGHVSLFWYQQALGQGPEFLTYFQNEAQLDKSGLPSDRFFAERPEGSVSTLKIQRTQQEDSAVYLCASSPPGTQYFGPGTRLLVL.

The genes are TRBV15 and TRBJ1-5; D ambiguous. V lost 1 base and J lost 11, with 12 bases in between. The CDR3 contains 13 residues. Germline V gene lookup returns CDR1 LNHNV and CDR2 YYDKDF (reference sequence). CDR3 nucleotide sequence: TGTGCCACCAGCAGAGTCCCGTACTTGACCCAGCATTTT. This translates into CATSRVPYLTQHF.

The chain uses TRBV30 and TRBJ2-7; TRBD2 aligns across 16 bases. V shed 3 bases and J 5 bases; nucleotides not matched to a gene: 1. Germline lookup yields CDR1 GTSNPN and CDR2 SVGIG (reference sequence). The CDR3 has 14 amino acids. Written as DNA, the CDR3 is TGTGCCTGGAGGGGACTAGCGGGGGGGGACGAGCAGTACTTC. This sequence encodes CAWRGLAGGDEQYF.

The gene calls are TRBV9 and TRBJ2-7, with 7 positions matching TRBD2. V was pared by 3 bases and J by 6 bases, with 12 bases of the junction left unmatched. CDR1 is SGDLS, CDR2 YYNGEE, per germline. CDR3 size: 15 residues. DNA for the CDR3: TGTGCCAGCAGCGCCTCGGGGGGACTCGGGTCCGAGCAGTACTTC. Translation: CASSASGGLGSEQYF.

This chain links TRBV19 with TRBJ1-2, with 10 bases identical to TRBD1. With 5 bases clipped from V and 3 bases from J, the junction kept 6 bases outside the gene matches. Per germline, CDR1 LNHDA and CDR2 SQIVND (reference sequence). The CDR3 totals 15 residues. As DNA, the CDR3 is TGTGCCAGTAGTGATGGACAGGGGGTGGACTATGGCTACACCTTC. Protein: CASSDGQGVDYGYTF.

This chain uses TRBV7-2 with TRBJ2-6, with D tentatively TRBD1 (5 bases). V was trimmed by 6 bases and J by 1 base, leaving 10 bases between them. The CDR3 runs to 15 residues. The germline CDR1 and CDR2 sequences are SGHTA and FQGNSA. For the CDR3, the DNA is TGTGCCAGCAGAGGGGTTCAGTCTGGGGCCAACGTCCTGACTTTC. Residues: CASRGVQSGANVLTF.

The V and J genes are TRBV19 and TRBJ2-5; TRBD2 agrees at 15 bases. This CDR3 contains 18 residues. J lost 4 bases, V lost 2 bases, and 8 bases had no gene match. Germline V gives CDR1 LNHDA, CDR2 SQIVND (reference sequence). Here the CDR3 DNA reads TGTGCCAGTAGTATAAGGAGGACTAGCGGGGGGGCTTCAGAGACCCAGTACTTC. The encoded protein is CASSIRRTSGGASETQYF.

This clone showed up just once. J is TRBJ2-1 and V is TRBV7-6; 7 nucleotides line up with TRBD1. After removal of 5 bases from V and 8 bases from J, the junction contained 9 bases not matched to a gene. Germline assignment: CDR1 SGHVS and CDR2 FNYEAQ. The CDR3 sequence is 14 residues long. The CDR3 DNA reads TGTGCCAGCAGCCCTAGGGGGCAGGGCTATGAGCAGTTCTTC. Its translation is CASSPRGQGYEQFF.

CDR3 nucleotide sequence: TGTGCCAGCAGAAACGCCCAAATCGGGGGCTACACCTTC. This sequence encodes CASRNAQIGGYTF. This chain links TRBV6-5 with TRBJ1-2, with no clear D. V was shortened by 6 bases and J by 8 bases, with 16 bases between the two germline ends. The CDR3 extends over 13 amino acids. CDR1 is MNHEY and CDR2 is SVGAGI in the germline V gene.

The chain is built from TRBV19 and TRBJ2-1, with 7 bases identical to TRBD2. J lost 10 bases, V lost 0 bases, and 3 bases had no gene match. The CDR3 is made up of 13 amino acids. Germline-derived CDR1 and CDR2 are LNHDA and SQIVND (reference sequence). The CDR3 region is CASSIDTAGEQFF. Here the CDR3 DNA reads TGTGCCAGTAGTATAGACACAGCGGGGGAGCAGTTCTTC. Full variable domain (missing parts from reference TRBV19 and TRBJ2-1): DGGITQSPKYLFRKEGQNVTLSCEQNLNHDAMYWYRQDPGQGLRLIYYSQIVNDFQKGDIAEGYSVSREKKESFPLTVTSAQKNPTAFYLCASSIDTAGEQFFGPGTRLTVL.

The chain uses TRBV27 and TRBJ2-7; maybe TRBD1 (5 bases). This CDR3 is built from 14 residues. The germline V gene encodes CDR1 MNHEY and CDR2 SMNVEV (reference sequence). V was clipped by 6 bases and J by 2 bases, with 14 bases between them. The CDR3 reads CASRWQGSTYEQYF. In DNA form, the CDR3 reads TGTGCCAGCAGGTGGCAGGGATCCACCTACGAGCAGTACTTC.